Listed below are T cell receptor beta chains from one sample, sequenced in a study of graft-versus-host responses after intestinal transplantation. Sequenced by immunoSEQ multiplex PCR; TCRdb stores in-frame clones only, minus some. The profile covers under 30,000 clones, with 90% appearing a single time and less than 2% taken by the ten largest. The specimen comprised PBMCs, sampled around 38 days after intestinal transplant. The receptor source for this set is a human patient who received an intestinal transplant, so some T cells may come from the graft donor. The CDR3 runs from the conserved cysteine through the conserved F or W.

-	TRBV9	CASSSFEGYEQYF
TRBJ1-2	TRBV14	CASSQGDRGYTF
TRBJ2-6	TRBV2	CAGFRGGPFSGANVLTF
TRBJ2-5	TRBV5-6	CASSSVLLLGETQYF
TRBJ2-7	TRBV9	CASSEKGAAGEQYF
TRBJ2-5	TRBV30	CAWSVRGSWETQYF
TRBJ2-5	TRBV7-9	CASSLALTSGGLGETQYF
TRBJ2-2	TRBV21-1	CASSRRNTGELFF
TRBJ1-6	TRBV19	CAATAGTVNSPLHF
TRBJ2-7	TRBV7-8	CASRLTGGITYERYF
TRBJ2-1	TRBV28	CASRTGTASSYNEQFF
TRBJ2-3	TRBV7-3	CASSLNGRERTDTQYF
TRBJ2-5	TRBV28	CASSWPTQYF
TRBJ1-1	TRBV29-1	CSVDRGNTEAFF
TRBJ1-1	TRBV6-5	CASRRDTEAFF
TRBJ2-5	TRBV5-1	CASSLWTSGSGETQYF
TRBJ1-5	TRBV6-5	CASSSQGGDQPQHF
TRBJ1-5	TRBV7-8	CASSSGRQNQPQHF
TRBJ1-5	TRBV6-6	CASSRTENQPQHF
TRBJ1-5	TRBV19	CASSRTEASNQPQHF
TRBJ2-2	TRBV7-7	CASSSPRGFNTGELFF
TRBJ2-3	TRBV9	CASSASYTQYF
TRBJ2-1	TRBV5-6	CASSLDTSSYNEQFF
TRBJ2-7	TRBV4-2	CASSQDRVGYEQYF
TRBJ2-7	TRBV4-2	CASSQEGGGPDRSEQYF
TRBJ2-7	TRBV11-2	CASSLVAGMSGRRHYEQYF
TRBJ2-7	TRBV13	CASSLGLGGYEQYF
TRBJ1-5	TRBV6-1	CASSGGQRRFQLNQPQHF
TRBJ1-3	TRBV7-9	CASRSGMNTIYF
TRBJ2-5	TRBV7-3	CASRPEETQYF
TRBJ2-7	TRBV28	CASSPLRGSSYEQYF
TRBJ1-3	TRBV29-1	CSVAPQGNGNTIYF
TRBJ2-1	TRBV7-3	CASSPTGTRNEQFF
TRBJ1-2	TRBV28	CASSFNGYTF
TRBJ2-3	TRBV28	CASSPGTGGPTDTQYF
TRBJ2-3	TRBV28	CASSLGGAGDTQYF
TRBJ1-2	TRBV28	CASSIVGTASYGYTF
TRBJ2-7	TRBV19	CASSQGLEQYF
TRBJ2-1	TRBV28	CASSTGTSGHEQFF
TRBJ2-2	TRBV7-9	CAVDREAGELFF
TRBJ2-2	TRBV19	CASTDLPGELFF
TRBJ2-7	TRBV6-5	CASSEDGYEQYF
TRBJ2-1	TRBV30	CAWDPGLAGGPYNEQFF
-	TRBV4-1	CASSQKWGLVEQYF
TRBJ2-1	TRBV5-4	CASSLGSGRDNEQFF
TRBJ1-6	TRBV28	CASSLFWGRARNSPLHF
TRBJ1-6	TRBV28	CASSFGQGSSPLHF
TRBJ2-3	TRBV6-5	CASSNSGTQYF
TRBJ1-2	TRBV28	CASSITSVEAYGYTF
TRBJ2-7	TRBV9	CASSPSGALYEQYF
TRBJ1-2	TRBV30	CAWILPWIYGYTF
TRBJ1-3	TRBV18	CASSPTGLLSSGNTIYF
TRBJ2-7	TRBV7-6	CASSPTGSEQYF
TRBJ2-1	TRBV7-2	CASSPGHLEQFF
TRBJ2-3	TRBV11-3	CASSLDETDTQYF
TRBJ1-1	TRBV5-1	CASSLGGVNTEAFF